Listed here is a single T cell receptor (beta chain). What it binds is not known. This entry comes from a study of CXCR3-negative and CXCR3-positive naive CD8 T cells. For the study at large: Sequencing brought in approximately 150 million TRB reads altogether, and each library got about 1.5 +/- 0.3 million. Findings of the study overall: High diversity, comparable across both naive subsets, contrasted with much lower diversity in memory CD8+ cells.

Investigators sorted each CD8+ T cell subset in triplicate, taking some 300,000 cells each time. Naive cells were sorted as CD45RO-, CCR7+, CD27+ and CD95-. In germline, CDR1 is SSHAT, CDR2 FNYEAQ (reference sequence). CDR3 size: 13 residues. UMI-labeled 5' RACE yielded the TRB cDNA libraries. No DNA is given; TCRdb re-called the 5' RACE reads and lists each CDR3 protein once. The sample holds some 130,000 distinct CDR3 sequences. J is TRBJ2-3 and V is TRBV7-7. Sequencing was performed on naive CXCR3- CD8+ T cells from blood. Sample subset: CD45RO-CCR7+CD27+CD95- naive CD8+ T cells lacking CXCR3 (TNR3-). This TCR was recovered from a human donor in good health. Some clones in this sample may be carry-over from other donors' samples. This CDR3 is CASSNLMADTQYF.